A single sample gave rise to the 4 T cell receptor beta chains below, sequenced in a study of T cells in tumors after PD-1 blockade. Assay: immunoSEQ multiplex PCR; the TCRdb copy retains only in-frame clones and omits some. Found here are about 12,000 clones, less than 65% of them singletons; the top ten hold approximately 15%. This material consisted of tumor tissue, taken before anti-PD-1 treatment. These TCRs come from a human donor with basal cell carcinoma.

The rearrangement uses TRBV7-2 and TRBJ2-1; D ambiguous. The CDR3 has 12 amino acids. The germline gives CDR1 SGHTA, CDR2 FQGNSA. With 5 bases removed from V and 5 bases from J, the gap between germline ends came to 7 bases. The CDR3 sequence: CASSQDHNEQFF. CDR3 in DNA: TGTGCCAGCAGCCAGGACCACAATGAGCAGTTCTTC. The entire variable domain, with the rest obtained from reference TRBV7-2 and TRBJ2-1, is as follows: GAGVSQSPSNKVTEKGKDVELRCDPISGHTALYWYRQSLGQGLEFLIYFQGNSAPDKSGLPSDRFSAERTGGSVSTLTIQRTQQEDSAVYLCASSQDHNEQFFGPGTRLTVL.

Of note for this clone: In the same sample, other DNA sequences code for this CDR3. CDR3 nucleotides: TGTGCCAGTAGTCTATGGCAGGGGTTAGAGACCCAGTACTTC. The encoded protein is CASSLWQGLETQYF. The rearrangement links TRBV19 to TRBJ2-5; TRBD1 is a possible D gene (6 bases). V lost 5 bases to trimming and J lost 4 bases, with 14 bases between them. Germline lookup yields CDR1 LNHDA and CDR2 SQIVND (reference sequence). The CDR3 is 14 residues long.

The chain uses TRBV3-1 (or the pseudogene TRBV3-2) and TRBJ1-1; D remains unclear. Germline V CDR1 and CDR2: LGHDT, YNNKEL (reference sequence). CDR3 length equals 13 residues. V shed 4 bases and J shed 10 bases, with 16 bases lying between them. CDR3: CASSPAEWEAAFF. The CDR3 DNA is TGTGCCAGCAGCCCAGCAGAATGGGAGGCAGCTTTCTTT.

This chain links TRBV27 with TRBJ2-3; 9 bases are shared with TRBD2. Germline V CDR1 and CDR2: MNHEY, SMNVEV (reference sequence). J lost 7 bases, V lost 6 bases, and 17 bases had no gene match. The CDR3 has 17 residues. As DNA, the CDR3 is TGTGCCAGCAGGCAATTAGCGGGGGTTACCGTCGGATATACGCAGTATTTT. Residues: CASRQLAGVTVGYTQYF.